This TCR beta chain was identified in a study of cytomegalovirus exposure and HLA in healthy donors. Study summary: The approximately 120 validation repertoires, a later analysis reported, used the same platform as the approximately 700 first-cohort repertoires. Regarding the study as a whole: Subsequent analysis of the approximately 110 validation repertoires found a tendency for first-cohort TCR clusters to co-occur. Reports showed the classifier diagnosing cytomegalovirus status with high specificity and sensitivity. In vitro experiments confirmed that three CMV-associated chains were specific for CMV antigens.

Method: immunoSEQ multiplex PCR; TCRdb's copy keeps in-frame clones and lacks some. The repertoire holds approximately 160,000 clones, with about nine tenths as singletons. Remarks on this clone: What it binds is unknown.

Germline-derived CDR1 and CDR2 are GTSNPN and SVGIG (reference sequence). The CDR3 contains 14 residues. V shed 0 bases and J shed 1 base, with 7 bases lying between them. V gene TRBV30 combines with J gene TRBJ1-3; no clear D gene. The material sequenced was PBMCs. This TCR derives from a man younger than 30 in good health and CMV-seropositive. CDR3 residues: CAWSVISSGNTIYF. The CDR3 DNA follows: TGTGCCTGGAGTGTAATATCTTCTGGAAACACCATATATTTT. The complete variable domain, with remaining parts taken from reference TRBV30 and TRBJ1-3, reads SQTIHQWPATLVQPVGSPLSLECTVEGTSNPNLYWYRQAAGRGLQLLFYSVGIGQISSEVPQNLSASRPQDRQFILSSKKLLLSDSGFYLCAWSVISSGNTIYFGEGSWLTVV.